This is a list of T cell receptor beta chains from one sample in a study of OX40 agonist ivuxolimab in advanced cancers. Method: immunoSEQ multiplex PCR; TCRdb's copy keeps in-frame clones and lacks some. The sample holds 75,000 or so clones; 84% are singletons and the top ten take just under 25%. Sequences were derived from CD4+ or CD8+ T cells sorted from blood, sampled in a trial of the OX40 agonist ivuxolimab. The receptors originated from an adult with an advanced solid tumor such as melanoma, head and neck, liver or kidney cancer. Each CDR3 is given with its conserved first and last residue. The D gene is left open where the match is weak. The listing skips clone size in some rows; elsewhere it reads once, few, many or a size class.

V	J	size	D	CDR3	DNA
TRBV2	TRBJ1-2	.	.	CASSAGHRYYGYTF	TGTGCCAGCAGCGCGGGACACCGCTACTATGGCTACACCTTC
TRBV28	TRBJ1-5	.	.	CASNMGGVVQPQHF	TGTGCCAGCAACATGGGCGGAGTTGTTCAGCCCCAGCATTTT
TRBV7-9	TRBJ1-1	once	TRBD1	CASSLGGQLMNTEAFF	TGTGCCAGCAGCTTAGGGGGACAGCTTATGAACACTGAAGCTTTCTTT
TRBV5-1	TRBJ2-1	.	.	CASSLPGAQQYNEQFF	TGCGCCAGCAGCTTGCCCGGGGCGCAACAATACAATGAGCAGTTCTTC
TRBV5-1	TRBJ2-3	.	.	CASSLAGSADTQYF	TGCGCCAGCAGCTTGGCAGGGAGCGCAGATACGCAGTATTTT
TRBV4-2	TRBJ2-2	.	.	CASSLALATGELFF	TGTGCCAGCAGCTTGGCCCTAGCGACCGGGGAGCTGTTTTTT
TRBV4-1	TRBJ2-5	.	.	CASSQRLREEETQYF	TGCGCCAGCAGCCAACGGCTCAGGGAAGAAGAGACCCAGTACTTC
TRBV18	TRBJ2-3	.	TRBD2	CASSPRSGGTDTQYF	TGTGCCAGCTCACCTCGAAGCGGGGGCACAGATACGCAGTATTTT
TRBV2	TRBJ2-5	.	.	CASSEGETATQETQYF	TGTGCCAGCAGTGAAGGGGAGACAGCAACACAAGAGACCCAGTACTTC
TRBV7-2	TRBJ2-7	.	.	CASSFGGMSYEQYF	TGTGCCAGCAGCTTTGGTGGGATGTCCTACGAGCAGTACTTC
TRBV7-2	TRBJ1-5	.	.	CASSSRTPIGQPQHF	TGTGCCAGCAGCTCAAGAACCCCGATAGGTCAGCCCCAGCATTTT
TRBV28	TRBJ2-7	.	.	CASSLWDIHEQYF	TGTGCCAGCAGTTTATGGGACATTCACGAGCAGTACTTC
TRBV7-8	TRBJ2-7	.	TRBD2	CASSLGLAMNEQYF	TGTGCCAGCAGCTTAGGACTAGCGATGAACGAGCAGTACTTC
TRBV19	TRBJ2-7	once	TRBD1	CASSGTGLYEQYF	TGTGCCAGTAGCGGGACAGGGCTATACGAGCAGTACTTC
TRBV5-1	TRBJ2-2	once	.	CASTVGGGGTGELFF	TGCGCCAGCACCGTAGGAGGGGGCGGAACCGGGGAGCTGTTTTTT
TRBV19	TRBJ2-1	.	TRBD2	CASSIAGTSGYNEQFF	TGTGCCAGTAGTATAGCCGGGACTAGCGGCTACAATGAGCAGTTCTTC
TRBV25-1	TRBJ1-5	.	TRBD1	CASSPNQGGDQPQHF	TGTGCCAGCAGCCCCAATCAGGGGGGGGATCAGCCCCAGCATTTT
TRBV19	TRBJ2-7	.	.	CASRKQGTTYEQYF	TGTGCCAGTAGGAAGCAGGGAACAACCTACGAGCAGTACTTC
TRBV7-9	TRBJ2-5	few	.	CASSFWPGKETQYF	TGTGCCAGCAGCTTCTGGCCAGGGAAAGAGACCCAGTACTTC
TRBV28	TRBJ1-6	.	.	CASSLAQNNSPLHF	TGTGCCAGCAGTTTAGCACAGAATAATTCACCCCTCCACTTT
TRBV7-2	TRBJ2-3	.	.	CASSLGGGALGDTQYF	TGTGCCAGCAGCTTAGGTGGGGGCGCGCTTGGAGATACGCAGTATTTT
TRBV6-6	TRBJ1-2	.	.	CASSYRTQDYGYTF	TGTGCCAGCAGTTACCGGACACAAGACTATGGCTACACCTTC
TRBV20-1	TRBJ2-5	once	.	CSNYASRTQYF	TGCAGTAACTACGCCTCCAGGACCCAGTACTTC
TRBV5-4	TRBJ2-5	.	TRBD2	CASSRTSGSQETQYF	TGTGCCAGCAGCCGGACTAGCGGGAGTCAAGAGACCCAGTACTTC
TRBV21-1	TRBJ2-2	.	.	CASSKLWGAKGELFF	TGTGCCAGCAGCAAACTTTGGGGGGCGAAGGGGGAGCTGTTTTTT
TRBV7-9	TRBJ1-4	.	.	CASSVSTWEKLFF	TGTGCCAGCAGCGTTTCAACGTGGGAAAAACTGTTTTTT
TRBV14	TRBJ2-2	.	TRBD1	CASSSGTGFTGELFF	TGTGCCAGCAGCTCCGGGACAGGGTTCACCGGGGAGCTGTTTTTT
TRBV15	TRBJ1-6	.	TRBD1	CATSRETGSYNSPLHF	TGTGCCACCAGCAGAGAGACAGGGAGCTATAATTCACCCCTCCACTTT
TRBV7-7	TRBJ2-3	once	.	CASSPDWITQYF	TGTGCCAGCAGCCCGGACTGGATTACGCAGTATTTT
TRBV5-1	TRBJ1-2	few	.	CASSLESVNYGYTF	TGCGCCAGCAGCTTGGAGTCGGTGAACTATGGCTACACCTTC
TRBV19	TRBJ2-5	.	TRBD1	CASSIQSGGSETQYF	TGTGCCAGTAGTATACAATCAGGGGGCTCGGAGACCCAGTACTTC
TRBV5-1	TRBJ1-2	.	.	CASRVGPTNYGYTF	TGCGCCAGCAGAGTAGGCCCCACTAACTATGGCTACACCTTC
TRBV19	TRBJ1-2	few	TRBD1	CASSLGTANTF	TGTGCCAGTAGTCTGGGGACAGCTAATACCTTC
TRBV18	TRBJ2-1	.	.	CASSPLAGGDNEQFF	TGTGCCAGCTCACCCCTCGCCGGGGGAGACAATGAGCAGTTCTTC
TRBV7-9	TRBJ1-4	.	.	CASSSGRVTALTNEKLFF	TGTGCCAGCAGCTCGGGCAGGGTTACCGCCCTAACTAATGAAAAACTGTTTTTT
TRBV6-5	TRBJ2-1	.	.	CASRSLGAYNEQFF	TGTGCCAGCAGGTCCCTGGGAGCCTACAATGAGCAGTTCTTC
TRBV18	TRBJ2-7	.	TRBD2	CASSPGTSGSYAYEQYF	TGTGCCAGCTCACCTGGGACTAGCGGGAGCTACGCCTACGAGCAGTACTTC
TRBV5-4	TRBJ2-1	.	TRBD2	CASSLDSGRANEQFF	TGTGCCAGCAGCTTGGATAGCGGGAGGGCCAATGAGCAGTTCTTC
TRBV18	TRBJ2-2	.	.	CASSPEVAPMAGELFF	TGTGCCAGCTCACCGGAGGTAGCACCGATGGCCGGGGAGCTGTTTTTT
TRBV9	TRBJ2-2	.	.	CASSVGAGTVYAGELFF	TGTGCCAGCAGCGTAGGGGCAGGGACGGTGTATGCCGGGGAGCTGTTTTTT
TRBV6-5	TRBJ2-1	.	TRBD2	CASSLAGGNEQFF	TGTGCCAGCAGTCTAGCGGGGGGGAATGAGCAGTTCTTC
TRBV7-9	TRBJ2-7	.	.	CASSLVAARPYEQYF	TGTGCCAGCAGCTTAGTGGCAGCGCGTCCCTACGAGCAGTACTTC
TRBV7-8	TRBJ2-1	.	TRBD2	CASSPRVSSGSHEQFF	TGTGCCAGCAGCCCCAGAGTTTCGAGCGGGAGTCATGAGCAGTTCTTC
TRBV5-4	TRBJ1-1	.	.	CASTLFGDMNTEAFF	TGTGCCAGCACCCTATTCGGGGACATGAACACTGAAGCTTTCTTT
TRBV5-1	TRBJ2-1	.	TRBD2	CASSQRTSGGEQFF	TGCGCCAGCAGTCAAAGGACTAGCGGGGGAGAGCAGTTCTTC
TRBV7-9	TRBJ1-2	few	TRBD1	CASRRDRGHGYTF	TGTGCCAGCAGACGGGACAGGGGGCATGGCTACACCTTC
TRBV19	TRBJ2-7	.	.	CASSITRMYEQYF	TGTGCCAGTAGTATAACCAGGATGTACGAGCAGTACTTC
TRBV5-1	TRBJ1-5	.	.	CASSLTGSQPQHF	TGCGCCAGCAGCTTAACAGGGTCGCAGCCCCAGCATTTT
TRBV7-2	TRBJ1-1	.	.	CASSPYPNSHTEAFF	TGTGCCAGCAGCCCCTACCCCAACAGCCACACTGAAGCTTTCTTT
TRBV10-3	TRBJ1-2	once	.	CAISESPDPQGYNYGYTF	TGTGCCATCAGTGAGTCTCCCGATCCGCAGGGCTATAACTATGGCTACACCTTC